One and the same sample provided the 3 T cell receptor beta chains below, sequenced in a study of identical twins. Using its own MiXCR run on the 5' RACE reads, TCRdb lists one record per CDR3 protein. Of 1.5 million or so distinct CDR3 sequences in the sample, less than 40% are singletons; the top ten hold about 0.27%. Sample: cord blood. Receptors were obtained from a newborn girl in good health.

The V and J genes are TRBV12-3 or TRBV12-4 and TRBJ2-7; 7 bases agree with TRBD1. Losses at the gene ends were 2 bases for V and 3 bases for J; bases not matched to a gene: 4. CDR3 size: 14 residues. The CDR3 coding sequence is TGTGCCAGCAGTTTAAAGAGGGGGCGCTACGAGCAGTACTTC. It translates to CASSLKRGRYEQYF.

CDR3: CASSVKTGINTEAFF. CDR3 coding DNA: TGTGCCAGCAGTGTTAAGACGGGGATCAACACTGAAGCTTTCTTT. V usage is TRBV12-3 or TRBV12-4 and J usage is TRBJ1-1; D gene unclear. The CDR3 runs to 15 residues. V shed 5 bases and J shed 2 bases, with 15 bases lying between them.

The rearrangement links TRBV20-1 to TRBJ2-2; the match to TRBD1 covers 8 bases. The trim removed 1 base at V and 4 bases at J, leaving 5 bases unmatched. Germline lookup yields CDR1 DFQATT and CDR2 SNEGSKA (reference sequence). This CDR3 contains 15 residues. CDR3 DNA sequence: TGCAGTGCTAGAGCCAGGGGGCGCGGCACCGGGGAGCTGTTTTTT. Protein sequence: CSARARGRGTGELFF.